The entry below describes one TCR beta chain. The data were taken from a study of blood T cell repertoires in COVID-19. Study at large: Spain, Italy and the United States supplied samples that represented acute and convalescent COVID-19. T cells, B-cell-depleted T cells, or PBMCs supplied cDNA or gDNA.

The table came from immunoSEQ multiplex PCR; TCRdb's copy has only in-frame clones and leaves some out. This sample has some 250,000 clones; around three quarters occur once, and the top ten carry more than 2.5%. The CDR3 has 15 amino acids. The germline V gene has CDR1 MNHEY and CDR2 SVGEGT. The TCR comes from a woman at least 80 years old with acute or convalescent COVID-19. The sequenced sample was peripheral blood. The chain couples TRBV6-2 or TRBV6-3 to TRBJ1-5; 9 bases line up with TRBD1. The J call may be faulty, since TRBJ2-3 better matches the DNA end. CDR3 sequence reads: CASSADRGGNQPQYF. The CDR3 coding sequence is TGTGCCAGCAGTGCCGACAGGGGGGGCAATCAGCCCCAGTATTTT.